The present T cell receptor beta chain was sequenced within a study of identical twins. Findings and limits, study-wide: Out-of-frame alpha sequences that twins shared showed excess low generation probability. A lower insertion count was a feature of abundant cord blood beta clonotypes, with no such feature in memory repertoires. Twin sharing of out-of-frame TCR alpha was underestimated by models in monozygotic pairs.

CDR3 length: 13 amino acids. Germline CDR1 is SQVTM and CDR2 is ANQGSEA. The V gene lost 1 base and the J gene lost 5 bases, with 11 bases spanning the gap. Healthy Caucasians provided all donations. TCRdb recomputed calls from the 5' RACE reads with MiXCR, one row per CDR3 protein. The sample consists of approximately 150,000 distinct CDR3 sequences, 3% to 4.5% of them appearing once. At least ten counts were recorded for this clonotype. Its antigen is still unknown. The sequence was obtained from a man between 18 and 29 years old in good health. Material: memory T cells sorted from blood. The rearrangement uses TRBV29-1 and TRBJ2-5; the D gene is possibly TRBD1 (6 bases). The CDR3 DNA sequence: TGCAGCGTTGAAGTTGTGAGGGGGGAGACCCAGTACTTC. This encodes CSVEVVRGETQYF.